The rows below give T cell receptor beta chains drawn from one sample of a study of blood T cells in healthy people across ages. TCRdb reprocessed the 5' RACE reads with MiXCR, giving one entry per CDR3 protein. This sample has about 1.8 million distinct CDR3 sequences, with less than 50% found just once. The specimen was blood. The origin of the receptors is a woman aged 40 to 55 in good health. The CDR3 runs from the conserved cysteine through the conserved F or W. Some rows mark clone size as missing; the rest say once, few, many or name a class of expanded clone.

>few|TRBJ1-2|TRBV9
CASSVDVGQGAGGYTF
>-|TRBJ1-5|TRBV5-1
CASSLEGMSNQPQHF
>-|TRBJ2-3|TRBV7-2
CASSLGLGAASTDTQYF
>few|TRBJ2-5|TRBV28
CASSFQGPFSGETQYF
>-|-|TRBV6-6
CASSSMDRVGTQYF
>-|TRBJ2-5|TRBV12-5
CASGSGLPQETQYF
>-|TRBJ1-2|TRBV7-9
CASIQGALGYTF
>many|TRBJ2-5|TRBV7-2
CASSSGQVGETQYF
>-|TRBJ2-7|TRBV29-1
CSGGTGPAGEQYF
>-|TRBJ2-1|TRBV24-1
CATSPDSSSYNEQFF
>few|TRBJ2-4|TRBV20-1
CSASISGAKNIQYF
>-|TRBJ1-4|TRBV6-1
CASSEDLVTGYANEKLFF
>few|TRBJ2-1|TRBV4-3
CASSQVGGRAEQFF
>-|TRBJ2-3|TRBV20-1
CSASSSGGNPNTQYF
>-|TRBJ2-1|TRBV28
CASSLDRVYNERFF
>-|TRBJ2-6|TRBV6-5
CASSYLSPGTGLTLSGANVLTF
>-|TRBJ2-5|TRBV7-2
CASSLSRGGVETQYF
>few|TRBJ2-1|TRBV29-1
CSGRRTDNEQFF
>-|TRBJ1-2|TRBV5-1
CASWGLRGSGYTF
>once|-|TRBV11-2
CASSARTSGGAWETQYF
>few|TRBJ1-5|TRBV5-5
CASSLEQGPNQPQHF
>many|TRBJ2-7|TRBV20-1
CSARPLDRGIYEQYF
>-|TRBJ2-5|TRBV7-2
CASSLVALQLQETQYF
>-|TRBJ1-5|TRBV20-1
CSARDYGSSNQPQHF
>-|TRBJ2-1|TRBV4-3
CASSQDRGGDYNEQFF